The 29 T cell receptor beta chains listed next were all sequenced from one sample in a study of identical twins (dated by TCRdb to the mid-2010s). Library preparation employed 5' RACE. Instrument on record: Illumina HiSeq 2000. Clones were called with MiXCR by TCRdb after fastp trimmed the public reads at Q25, and only in-frame beta chains were retained. All rows with the same CDR3 protein become a single entry with the most common DNA and genes. The sample table shows approximately 240,000 distinct CDR3 sequences, and roughly an eighth are seen once. The biggest ten clones account for around 9.5% of the sample. Source material: memory (CD45RO+) T cells sorted from blood. The cell subset or site label of this sample denotes: CD45RO+ enriched T cells. The receptors derive from a woman aged 18-30 years in good health.

The chain combines TRBV7-2 with TRBJ2-2, with unresolved D. Germline V gene sequence: CDR1 SGHTA, CDR2 FQGNSA. The CDR3 contains 14 residues. The V gene lost 2 bases and the J gene lost 5 bases, with 9 bases spanning the gap. Written as DNA, the CDR3 is TGTGCCAGCAGCTTATCTGCCCGGACCGGGGAGCTGTTTTTT. It translates to CASSLSARTGELFF.

V and J are TRBV4-1 and TRBJ2-7; the D is unclear. V lost 1 base to trimming and J lost 3 bases, with 13 bases between them. This CDR3 spans 15 amino acids. The germline gives CDR1 MGHRA, CDR2 YSYEKL. The CDR3 DNA follows: TGCGCCAGCAGCCAAGTTAAAGACCTCCTCTACGAGCAGTACTTC. Encoded protein: CASSQVKDLLYEQYF.

The V gene is TRBV23-1, the J gene TRBJ2-5; the D is unclear. TRBV23-1 has ORF status, its function being uncertain. V was pared by 3 bases and J by 2 bases, with 22 bases between. The CDR3 has 18 residues. DNA of the CDR3: TGCGCCAGCAGTCAGATGGCTTCTTTCTGTCCCCCTCAAGAGACCCAGTACTTC. Protein product: CASSQMASFCPPQETQYF.

V usage is TRBV9 and J usage is TRBJ2-3; D unclear. This CDR3 is 14 amino acids long. Germline values: CDR1 SGDLS, CDR2 YYNGEE. V was shortened by 2 bases and J by 2 bases, with 9 bases between the two germline ends. CDR3 nucleotide sequence: TGTGCCAGCAGCGTCCGCAGAATCACAGATACGCAGTATTTT. This encodes CASSVRRITDTQYF.

This clonotype has just a few counts. This chain uses TRBV12-3 or TRBV12-4 with TRBJ2-5; D tentatively fits TRBD1 or TRBD2 (5 bases each). Trimming took 1 base from V and 5 from J, leaving 8 bases between them. The CDR3 is 13 residues long. The CDR3 region has the DNA TGTGCCAGCAGTTTAGGAGAGGGGGAGACCCAGTACTTC. This gives the protein CASSLGEGETQYF.

The CDR3 bases are TGCGCCAGCAGTACAGGACAGGGGGCCTCACCCCTCCACTTT. Translation: CASSTGQGASPLHF. The V call is TRBV5-1, the J call TRBJ1-6, with 11 nucleotides matching TRBD1. The CDR3 extends over 14 amino acids. V gave up 5 bases and J gave up 10 bases; unmatched junction bases: 5. CDR1 SGHRS and CDR2 YFSETQ come from the germline V gene.

The V gene is TRBV7-9, the J gene TRBJ2-1; 12 nucleotides match TRBD2. The germline V gene encodes CDR1 SEHNR and CDR2 FQNEAQ (reference sequence). The CDR3 has 17 residues. The V gene end was trimmed by 5 bases and the J gene end by 6 bases; junction bases not matched to a gene: 11. CDR3: CASSPHLAGGFGNEQFF. Written as DNA, the CDR3 is TGTGCCAGCAGCCCTCATCTAGCGGGAGGGTTTGGCAATGAGCAGTTCTTC.

This clonotype was recorded a few times. The chain couples TRBV27 to TRBJ2-5, with D unresolved. Deletions cut 0 bases from V and 3 bases from J, with 8 bases between. This CDR3 comprises 14 residues. Germline values: CDR1 MNHEY, CDR2 SMNVEV (reference sequence). For the CDR3, the DNA is TGTGCCAGCAGTTTATCGATTTCCGAAGAGACCCAGTACTTC. Translating gives CASSLSISEETQYF.

A few counts support this clonotype. The genes are TRBV7-9 and TRBJ2-2; unclear D gene. This CDR3 comprises 14 residues. Germline-derived CDR1 and CDR2 are SEHNR and FQNEAQ (reference sequence). The V end lost 2 bases, the J end lost 3 bases, and 7 bases lay between the germline ends. CDR3 residues: CASSLNADTGELFF. Written as DNA, the CDR3 is TGTGCCAGCAGCTTAAACGCAGACACCGGGGAGCTGTTTTTT. Filled out from reference TRBV7-9 and TRBJ2-2, the complete variable domain reads DTGVSQNPRHKITKRGQNVTFRCDPISEHNRLYWYRQTLGQGPEFLTYFQNEAQLEKSRLLSDRFSAERPKGSFSTLEIQRTEQGDSAMYLCASSLNADTGELFFGEGSRLTVL.

The J gene is TRBJ1-1, the V gene TRBV27; D perhaps matches TRBD1 (5 bases). CDR1 is MNHEY, CDR2 SMNVEV, per germline (reference sequence). The V end lost 10 bases, the J end lost 0 bases, and 21 bases lay between the germline ends. This CDR3 is built from 16 residues. DNA of the CDR3: TGTGCCACCGGGGTTCAGGGCTCGTTGATGAACACTGAAGCTTTCTTT. Translated: CATGVQGSLMNTEAFF.

The sample holds many counts of this clonotype. The chain links TRBV3-1 to TRBJ2-3; TRBD2 might be the D (5 bases). This CDR3 comprises 12 residues. Trimming pared 4 bases from V and 10 bases from J, leaving 12 bases between. CDR1 and CDR2 (germline): LGHDT, YNNKEL (reference sequence). The CDR3 sequence is CASSPLGGAQYF. In nucleotides, the CDR3 is TGTGCCAGCAGCCCACTCGGAGGCGCGCAGTATTTT.

This clonotype has at least ten counts. This sequence joins TRBV7-8 and TRBJ1-5, with a weak D call TRBD1 (5 bases). Germline values: CDR1 SGHVS, CDR2 FQNEAQ. Trimming removed 4 bases at V and 3 bases at J, with 13 bases between. This CDR3 is 15 amino acids long. This CDR3 is CASSSSDRPNQPQHF. Here the CDR3 DNA reads TGTGCCAGCAGCTCCAGCGACAGACCCAATCAGCCCCAGCATTTT.

This clonotype has only a few counts. The V gene is TRBV29-1, the J gene TRBJ1-4; D is uncertain. The CDR3 has 12 amino acids. Germline V gene data show CDR1 as SQVTM and CDR2 as ANQGSEA. Trimming took 7 bases from V and 8 from J, leaving 14 bases between them. The CDR3 sequence: CSAENGEEKLFF. As DNA, the CDR3 is TGCAGCGCCGAGAACGGGGAGGAAAAACTGTTTTTT.

V and J are TRBV24-1 and TRBJ2-1; tentatively, D is TRBD2 (5 bases). The V end was cut by 3 bases, the J end by 7 bases, with 12 bases between. The V gene's germline CDR1 is KGHDR and CDR2 SFDVKD. This CDR3 has 14 amino acids. The CDR3 loop is CATSDPGPGNEQFF. CDR3 DNA sequence: TGTGCCACCAGTGATCCGGGCCCGGGAAATGAGCAGTTCTTC.

The V gene is TRBV5-6, the J gene TRBJ2-3; the D is unclear. V was cut by 4 bases and J by 2 bases, with 8 bases left in between. The CDR3 sequence is 13 residues long. In germline, CDR1 is SGHDT, CDR2 YYEEEE. Here the CDR3 DNA reads TGTGCCAGCAGCCCACCCACCACAGATACGCAGTATTTT. Translated, it gives CASSPPTTDTQYF.

This clonotype was seen only a few times. The rearrangement links TRBV2 to TRBJ2-7, with D possibly being TRBD1 (5 bases). Trimming pared 6 bases from V and 6 bases from J, leaving 21 bases between. CDR1 and CDR2 (germline): SNHLY, FYNNEI. This CDR3 has 15 residues. CDR3 in DNA: TGTGCCAGCAGCCTCCCGATCCCTGGGGCTGGCGAGCAGTACTTC. Encoded protein: CASSLPIPGAGEQYF.

This clonotype was counted only a few times. This chain links TRBV20-1 with TRBJ2-5; D unresolved. The CDR3 length is 14 residues. V lost 5 bases, J lost 5 bases, and 18 bases lay in between. CDR1 and CDR2 from the germline V gene are DFQATT and SNEGSKA (reference sequence). The CDR3 DNA reads as TGCAGTGCTCTGAGACTGACACCATGGGAGACCCAGTACTTC. Translating it yields CSALRLTPWETQYF.

In this sample, this clonotype turned up a few times. The genes are TRBV25-1 and TRBJ1-1, with 10 bases aligning to TRBD1. The ends lost 7 bases at V and 4 bases at J; junction bases unmatched: 9. The CDR3 is 15 residues long. Germline V lookup: CDR1 MGHDK, CDR2 SYGVNS. CDR3: CASTPRTGGPTEAFF. The CDR3, as DNA: TGTGCCAGCACCCCGAGGACAGGGGGGCCCACTGAAGCTTTCTTT.

This clonotype has more than one count but fewer than ten. V and J are TRBV20-1 and TRBJ1-2; a possible D gene is TRBD1 (6 bases). This CDR3 contains 12 residues. Trimming removed 3 bases from V and 6 bases from J, with 11 bases in between. Germline CDR1 DFQATT, CDR2 SNEGSKA (reference sequence). The CDR3 bases are TGCAGTGCTAGCATCAGGGGAAATGGCTACACCTTC. Translated, it gives CSASIRGNGYTF.

The V and J genes are TRBV11-2 and TRBJ2-2, with D possibly TRBD2 on 5 matching bases. V dropped 1 base and J dropped 6 bases, with 15 bases sitting between them. This CDR3 comprises 16 residues. Germline assignment: CDR1 SGHAT and CDR2 FQNNGV. CDR3 protein: CASSLATPLGPGELFF. For the CDR3, the DNA is TGTGCCAGCAGCTTAGCCACCCCACTAGGCCCCGGGGAGCTGTTTTTT.

The table lists this clonotype with a few counts. This sequence joins TRBV5-1 and TRBJ1-4, with 9 bases aligning to TRBD1. Germline CDR1 and CDR2: SGHRS and YFSETQ. The CDR3 spans 13 residues. J lost 8 bases, V lost 2 bases, and 1 base had no gene match. The CDR3 DNA follows: TGCGCCAGCAGCTTCGGACAGGGGGAAAAACTGTTTTTT. Translating it yields CASSFGQGEKLFF.

This clonotype was seen repeatedly, ten times or more. This chain connects TRBV24-1 to TRBJ2-1; D gene unclear. Germline CDR1 is KGHDR and CDR2 is SFDVKD. V lost 6 bases to trimming and J lost 10 bases, with 12 bases between them. The CDR3 totals 12 residues. CDR3 DNA sequence: TGTGCCACCAGTAACCCAGGAAGGGAGCAGTTCTTC. The encoded protein is CATSNPGREQFF.

This clonotype appeared a few times. J is TRBJ2-7 and V is TRBV5-1; D not resolved. The CDR3 is made up of 13 amino acids. Germline CDR1 reads SGHRS; CDR2 reads YFSETQ. Trimming removed 5 bases from V and 6 bases from J, with 15 bases in between. Here the CDR3 reads CASRTVERGEQYF. The CDR3 DNA follows: TGCGCCAGCAGGACCGTTGAACGCGGCGAGCAGTACTTC.

The chain carries TRBV24-1 and TRBJ2-1; 9 bases are shared with TRBD2. CDR1 is KGHDR, CDR2 SFDVKD, per germline. CDR3 size: 18 residues. Unmatched junction bases numbered 9, after V lost 4 bases and J lost 0 bases. DNA of the CDR3: TGTGCCACCAGTGAGCGACTAGCGGAGCTCGACTCCTACAATGAGCAGTTCTTC. It specifies CATSERLAELDSYNEQFF.

This clonotype was detected only a few times. V gene TRBV25-1 combines with J gene TRBJ2-7; D is possibly TRBD1 or TRBD2 (9 bases each). The CDR3 runs 15 residues. V was shortened by 6 bases and J by 4 bases, with 19 bases between the two germline ends. Germline CDR1 MGHDK, CDR2 SYGVNS. CDR3 loop: CASRRGGQGIYEQYF. CDR3 nucleotide sequence: TGTGCCAGCAGGCGGGGGGGACAGGGTATTTACGAGCAGTACTTC.

This clonotype showed up just a few times. CDR3 nucleotides: TGTGCCAGCAGTTTCGGGCTAGCGGGTCATGAGCAGTTCTTC. Its translation: CASSFGLAGHEQFF. This chain links TRBV12-3 or TRBV12-4 with TRBJ2-1, with 8 bases that match TRBD2. Trimming took 3 bases from V and 8 from J; bases not matched to a gene: 6. CDR3 length: 14 amino acids.

This sequence joins TRBV6-2 or TRBV6-3 and TRBJ2-7; D gene uncertain. With 6 bases removed from V and 4 bases from J, the gap between germline ends came to 7 bases. Per the germline V gene, CDR1 is MNHEY and CDR2 is SVGEGT. The CDR3 consists of 11 residues. This chain's CDR3 is CASRPRYEQYF. The CDR3 nucleotides read TGTGCCAGCAGGCCCCGGTACGAGCAGTACTTC.

The chain combines TRBV9 with TRBJ2-1, with D uncertain. Germline CDR1 SGDLS, CDR2 YYNGEE. V was clipped by 0 bases and J by 8 bases, with 3 bases between them. The CDR3 loop spans 11 amino acids. This chain's CDR3 is CASSVVDEQFF. The CDR3 DNA is TGTGCCAGCAGCGTAGTGGATGAGCAGTTCTTC.

This chain links TRBV20-1 with TRBJ2-3; D uncertain. Germline V gene data show CDR1 as DFQATT and CDR2 as SNEGSKA (reference sequence). CDR3 length: 13 amino acids. The V end was cut by 0 bases, the J end by 2 bases, with 6 bases between. CDR3 sequence (DNA): TGCAGTGCTAGAGATAGCCACACAGATACGCAGTATTTT. It translates to CSARDSHTDTQYF.